This T cell receptor (beta chain) was captured by sequencing in a study of Graves' ophthalmopathy and Graves' hyperthyroidism. Overall study context: Sampling took place at initial diagnosis, with peripheral blood obtained before any treatment. Broader study findings: The study's model predicted ophthalmopathy progression at about 64% sensitivity and 72% to 75% specificity. Blood also harbored most expanded thyroid clonotypes above 0.001 frequency.

A word on this clonotype: What it binds is unknown.

RNA transcripts were the source from which TCR beta CDR3 regions were amplified. First-round RT-PCR with HTBI primers preceded a second-round multiplex PCR. TCRdb passed the multiplex PCR reads through MiXCR, listing each CDR3 protein once. The data hold about 370,000 distinct CDR3 sequences, with approximately 17% observed a single time. The sequencing input was peripheral blood. This receptor was obtained from an adult woman with stable Graves' hyperthyroidism.

This CDR3 reads CSARAGNTEAFF. CDR3 nucleotide sequence: TGCAGTGCTAGAGCGGGGAACACTGAAGCTTTCTTT. V is TRBV20-1 and J is TRBJ1-1; D is undetermined. Trimming shortened V by 1 base and J by 1 base, and 4 bases separated the two germline ends. The CDR3 loop spans 12 amino acids. CDR1 and CDR2 (germline): DFQATT, SNEGSKA (reference sequence).